The 32 T cell receptor beta chains reported below all come from one sample, sequenced in a study of spatial heterogeneity in lung cancer. Stated time point: blood at routine non-recurrence follow-up after resection. TCRdb re-analysed the 5' RACE reads in MiXCR, keeping a single row per CDR3 protein. The sample yields approximately 18,000 distinct CDR3 sequences, about 18% seen once. The specimen was PBMCs, collected at follow-up. The receptors were sampled from a male donor with early-stage non-small cell lung cancer.

This clonotype is medium-sized in the sample. This chain links TRBV12-3 or TRBV12-4 with TRBJ2-5; TRBD2 matches at 7 bases. CDR3 length: 14 amino acids. J lost 5 bases, V lost 1 base, and 4 bases had no gene match. CDR3 in DNA: TGTGCCAGCAGTTTAGAGGCGGGGGTGGAGACCCAGTACTTC. As protein: CASSLEAGVETQYF.

This sequence joins TRBV7-6 and TRBJ2-2; TRBD2 matches at 8 bases. CDR1 is SGHVS, CDR2 FNYEAQ, per germline. V lost 0 bases and J lost 7; bases outside the gene matches: 4. The CDR3 spans 15 residues. The CDR3 region has the DNA TGTGCCAGCAGCTTAGCTAGCGGGGACGGCGGGGAGCTGTTTTTT. This sequence encodes CASSLASGDGGELFF.

This clonotype is medium-sized in the sample. The chain links TRBV29-1 to TRBJ2-5; 8 bases agree with TRBD2. CDR1 is SQVTM and CDR2 is ANQGSEA in the germline V gene. Losses at the gene ends were 4 bases for V and 5 bases for J; bases not matched to a gene: 6. CDR3 length: 13 amino acids. CDR3 in DNA: TGCAGCGTTGGCGGGGGGCCTGGTGAGACCCAGTACTTC. Its protein product is CSVGGGPGETQYF.

This clonotype was counted many times. The chain links TRBV7-9 to TRBJ2-7, with D perhaps being TRBD1 or TRBD2 (5 bases each). With 1 base removed from V and 4 bases from J, the gap between germline ends came to 17 bases. CDR1 SEHNR and CDR2 FQNEAQ come from the germline V gene (reference sequence). The CDR3 is 16 residues long. The CDR3 loop is CASSLGRRGQRYEQYF. In nucleotides, the CDR3 is TGTGCCAGCAGCTTAGGTCGCCGGGGCCAACGGTACGAGCAGTACTTC.

V is TRBV6-6 and J is TRBJ2-5; 12 bases align to TRBD1. V lost 5 bases, J lost 4 bases, and 5 bases stayed unmatched. There are 15 residues in the CDR3. The germline V gene has CDR1 MNHNY and CDR2 SVGAGI (reference sequence). The CDR3 loop is CASSTRGQGAETQYF. The CDR3 DNA is TGTGCCAGCAGTACCCGGGGACAGGGGGCAGAGACCCAGTACTTC.

By frequency in the sample, this clonotype is medium-sized. This chain uses TRBV7-9 with TRBJ2-7; 9 bases match TRBD1. V shed 5 bases and J 2 bases; nucleotides not matched to a gene: 13. The CDR3 is made up of 17 amino acids. Germline CDR1 reads SEHNR; CDR2 reads FQNEAQ (reference sequence). CDR3 protein: CASSMWTGVKATYEQYF. The CDR3 coding sequence is TGTGCCAGCAGCATGTGGACAGGGGTGAAGGCTACCTACGAGCAGTACTTC.

Regarding this clonotype: This may be a read error, as it is one base from a much larger clone. The chain carries TRBV19 and TRBJ1-2; TRBD1 matches 9 bases. Germline V gene data show CDR1 as LNHDA and CDR2 as SQIVND (reference sequence). The CDR3 totals 12 residues. The DNA of the CDR3 is TGTGCCAGCCGGACAGGGGCATATGGCTTCACCTTC. It translates to CASRTGAYGFTF.

The chain uses TRBV4-3 and TRBJ2-1, with D tentatively TRBD1 (6 bases). In germline, CDR1 is LGHNA, CDR2 YSLEER. Trimming removed 0 bases at V and 4 bases at J, with 19 bases between. There are 18 residues in the CDR3. Written as DNA, the CDR3 is TGCGCCAGCAGCCAAGAATTCGATGTCCAGGGGATGTACAATGAGCAGTTCTTC. It yields the protein CASSQEFDVQGMYNEQFF.

At least ten counts were recorded for this clonotype. The V call is TRBV10-3, the J call TRBJ1-1; 7 bases are shared with TRBD1. V was pared by 6 bases and J by 8 bases, with 6 bases of the junction left unmatched. The CDR3 has 12 amino acids. Looked up from germline, CDR1 is ENHRY and CDR2 is SYGVKD. This chain's CDR3 is CAISATGMEAFF. The CDR3 DNA reads TGTGCCATCAGCGCGACAGGGATGGAAGCTTTCTTT.

CDR3: CASSDLTGQETQYF. The CDR3 nucleotides read TGTGCCAGCAGTGATCTGACAGGCCAAGAGACCCAGTACTTC. This chain joins TRBV25-1 and TRBJ2-5; possibly TRBD1 for D (6 bases). From germline, CDR1 is MGHDK and CDR2 SYGVNS. This CDR3 has 14 residues. Trimming took 3 bases from V and 1 from J, leaving 9 bases between them.

This clonotype was recorded at least ten times. The chain combines TRBV27 with TRBJ1-2; D is unclear. This CDR3 has 15 amino acids. V lost 0 bases, J lost 3 bases, and 11 bases lay in between. Germline V gives CDR1 MNHEY, CDR2 SMNVEV (reference sequence). This CDR3 reads CASSLSPAGDYGYTF. CDR3 sequence (DNA): TGTGCCAGCAGTTTATCTCCCGCCGGGGACTATGGCTACACCTTC.

CDR3 loop: CASSLDPAKAGGRKTQYF. In DNA, the CDR3 is TGTGCCAGCAGCTTAGACCCCGCGAAAGCGGGGGGGCGAAAGACCCAGTACTTC. The chain joins TRBV7-9 to TRBJ2-5; 10 bases are a match to TRBD2. Per the germline V gene, CDR1 is SEHNR and CDR2 is FQNEAQ (reference sequence). The CDR3 has 18 residues. The ends lost 1 base at V and 6 bases at J; junction bases unmatched: 14.

Many counts were recorded for this clonotype. The rearrangement links TRBV5-6 to TRBJ2-1; D might be TRBD2 (7 bases). The CDR3 covers 16 residues. V was pared by 1 base and J by 5 bases, with 16 bases between. Germline-derived CDR1 and CDR2 are SGHDT and YYEEEE. The CDR3 DNA reads as TGTGCCAGCAGCTTGTTATCCGGGGGGCCCCACAATGAGCAGTTCTTC. Translated: CASSLLSGGPHNEQFF.

The V gene is TRBV5-1, the J gene TRBJ1-2; D remains ambiguous. The germline CDR1 and CDR2 sequences are SGHRS and YFSETQ. The CDR3 has 14 residues. V shed 0 bases and J shed 0 bases, with 6 bases lying between them. The DNA of the CDR3 is TGCGCCAGCAGCTTGGGGCAGGCTAACTATGGCTACACCTTC. This gives the protein CASSLGQANYGYTF.

This clonotype showed up just a few times. The chain joins TRBV29-1 to TRBJ2-6; D remains unclear. Trimming left V 3 bases short and J 1 base short, with 4 bases between. The CDR3 is made up of 13 amino acids. Germline loops: CDR1 SQVTM, CDR2 ANQGSEA. CDR3 loop: CSVEGSGANVLTF. The CDR3 DNA follows: TGCAGCGTTGAGGGGTCTGGGGCCAACGTCCTGACTTTC.

In this sample, this clonotype turned up a few times. The V call is TRBV4-2, the J call TRBJ2-1; TRBD2 might be the D (7 bases). V was trimmed by 0 bases and J by 6 bases, leaving 15 bases between them. The germline gives CDR1 LGHNA, CDR2 YNFKEQ. This CDR3 region has 16 residues. The CDR3: CASSQDVGGGPNEQFF. The CDR3 nucleotides read TGTGCCAGCAGCCAAGATGTTGGGGGGGGGCCCAATGAGCAGTTCTTC.

The table lists this clonotype with many counts. The gene calls are TRBV15 and TRBJ2-7, with D possibly being TRBD2 (6 bases). This CDR3 is 16 amino acids long. V was trimmed by 1 base and J by 1 base, leaving 14 bases between them. Germline loops: CDR1 LNHNV, CDR2 YYDKDF (reference sequence). Written as DNA, the CDR3 is TGTGCCACCAGCAGAGGAGTAATAGCGGCTTCCTACGAGCAGTACTTC. It yields the protein CATSRGVIAASYEQYF.

Sample share makes this clonotype medium-sized (0.01 to 0.1%). V is TRBV5-5 and J is TRBJ2-3; D remains ambiguous. CDR1 SGHKS and CDR2 YYEKEE come from the germline V gene (reference sequence). The V gene lost 2 bases and the J gene lost 6 bases, with 13 bases spanning the gap. The CDR3 contains 14 residues. CDR3 sequence reads: CASSLGNLPDTQYF. As DNA, the CDR3 is TGTGCCAGCAGCTTAGGAAACCTCCCCGATACGCAGTATTTT.

This clonotype was detected many times. The chain is built from TRBV3-1 and TRBJ1-3; D is perhaps TRBD1 (6 bases). Germline V gene sequence: CDR1 LGHDT, CDR2 YNNKEL (reference sequence). CDR3 length equals 15 residues. The germline V and J ends were trimmed by 4 bases and 4 bases, with 14 bases remaining between them. The CDR3 loop reads CASSPRGQKGNTIYF. CDR3 in DNA: TGTGCCAGCAGCCCGCGCGGACAGAAAGGAAACACCATATATTTT.

This chain joins TRBV6-2 or TRBV6-3 and TRBJ2-2; 10 nucleotides align to TRBD2. This CDR3 has 16 amino acids. The germline gives CDR1 MNHEY, CDR2 SVGEGT. J lost 6 bases, V lost 0 bases, and 4 bases had no gene match. The CDR3 bases are TGTGCCAGCAGTTACTCCACTAGCGGGGTAGCCGGGGAGCTGTTTTTT. Protein product: CASSYSTSGVAGELFF.

The sample holds many counts of this clonotype. This chain connects TRBV7-3 to TRBJ1-6; 9 bases line up with TRBD1. The V segment lost 3 bases and the J segment 7 bases; nucleotides outside the gene matches: 4. The CDR3 runs to 15 residues. Germline lookup yields CDR1 SGHTA and CDR2 FQGTGA. The CDR3 coding sequence is TGTGCCAGCAGCTTCTCGGGACAGGGAAATTCACCCCTCCACTTT. Translated: CASSFSGQGNSPLHF.

The chain couples TRBV11-1 to TRBJ1-6; D uncertain. The V and J ends lost 4 bases and 10 bases respectively, with 17 bases between them. Looked up from germline, CDR1 is SGHAT and CDR2 is FQDESV (reference sequence). CDR3 size: 15 residues. The CDR3 coding sequence is TGTGCCAGCAGCTCCAGGACGCAGCGGGTGTCACCCCTCCACTTT. It translates to CASSSRTQRVSPLHF.

The chain recombines TRBV6-6 with TRBJ2-7, with D maybe TRBD1 (6 bases). The V gene lost 5 bases and the J gene lost 3 bases, with 26 bases spanning the gap. The CDR3 is 18 amino acids. CDR1 MNHNY and CDR2 SVGAGI come from the germline V gene (reference sequence). This chain's CDR3 is CASSDHPSQGKARYEQYF. Here the CDR3 DNA reads TGTGCCAGCAGTGACCACCCGAGTCAGGGGAAGGCCCGCTACGAGCAGTACTTC.

The sample holds many counts of this clonotype. The CDR3 bases are TGCAGTGCAACCGGGACAGGGGGCTATGGCTACACCTTC. Protein: CSATGTGGYGYTF. J is TRBJ1-2 and V is TRBV20-1; 11 positions agree with TRBD1. J lost 4 bases, V lost 6 bases, and 4 bases had no gene match. This CDR3 comprises 13 residues. Germline assignment: CDR1 DFQATT and CDR2 SNEGSKA (reference sequence).

DNA of the CDR3: TGTGCCAGCAGCCAGGGACAGGGGTTTTTATATGGCTACACCTTC. This sequence encodes CASSQGQGFLYGYTF. This sequence joins TRBV3-1 and TRBJ1-2; 10 positions match TRBD1. Germline V gene data show CDR1 as LGHDT and CDR2 as YNNKEL (reference sequence). J gave up 5 bases and V 3 bases, and 6 bases lay outside the gene matches. The CDR3 spans 15 residues.

This chain joins TRBV4-2 and TRBJ2-7; 7 bases line up with TRBD1. Germline lookup yields CDR1 LGHNA and CDR2 YNFKEQ. There are 15 residues in the CDR3. Trimming removed 1 base from V and 6 bases from J; junction bases left unmatched: 9. The CDR3 loop reads CASSQVLTTGIEQYF. CDR3 coding DNA: TGTGCCAGCAGCCAAGTTCTTACGACAGGGATCGAGCAGTACTTC.

The chain combines TRBV4-1 with TRBJ2-7, with D perhaps TRBD2 (5 bases). Trimming left V 4 bases short and J 3 bases short, with 16 bases between. This CDR3 spans 15 amino acids. Germline values: CDR1 MGHRA, CDR2 YSYEKL. The CDR3 sequence is CASSPGLGEGYEQYF. In nucleotides, the CDR3 is TGCGCCAGCAGCCCAGGATTGGGTGAGGGCTACGAGCAGTACTTC.

This chain links TRBV12-3 or TRBV12-4 with TRBJ2-1; no firm D call. Between the trimmed V and J ends, which lost 7 bases and 4 bases, there was a span of 20 bases. The CDR3 contains 16 residues. The CDR3 nucleotides are TGTGCCAGCATCAACATGGTAGGGCCAATTTACAATGAGCAGTTCTTC. This gives the protein CASINMVGPIYNEQFF.

This clonotype was picked up a small number of times. The chain recombines TRBV12-3 or TRBV12-4 with TRBJ2-2; D is unresolved. The CDR3 contains 13 residues. The V and J ends lost 6 bases and 6 bases respectively, with 11 bases between them. CDR3 DNA sequence: TGTGCCAGCAGGTCCTCCCAGGCCGGGGAGCTGTTTTTT. This codes for CASRSSQAGELFF.

The gene calls are TRBV20-1 and TRBJ2-2, with a tentative D call TRBD1 (5 bases). V dropped 2 bases and J dropped 4 bases, with 8 bases sitting between them. Germline loops: CDR1 DFQATT, CDR2 SNEGSKA (reference sequence). CDR3 length equals 13 residues. CDR3 sequence reads: CSARLTGTGELFF. The CDR3 region has the DNA TGCAGTGCTAGACTTACAGGCACCGGGGAGCTGTTTTTT.

This clonotype came up many times. The V and J genes are TRBV5-1 and TRBJ1-4; unclear D gene. The V end lost 4 bases, the J end lost 6 bases, and 13 bases lay between the germline ends. CDR3 size: 14 residues. Germline CDR1 and CDR2: SGHRS and YFSETQ. For the CDR3, the DNA is TGCGCCAGCAGCGAGACGTGGGTGGATGAAAAACTGTTTTTT. It yields the protein CASSETWVDEKLFF.

Points on this clonotype: Being one base from a much bigger clone, this may be a read error. The CDR3 region has the DNA TGTGCCAGCAGCCGGGAGAAGTATGGCTACACCTTC. The encoded protein is CASSREKYGYTF. The chain is built from TRBV12-3 or TRBV12-4 and TRBJ1-2; D remains unclear. CDR3 length: 12 amino acids. Trimming shortened V by 6 bases and J by 5 bases, and 10 bases separated the two germline ends.